The next 7 T cell receptor beta chains were all read from a single sample in a study of T cell changes during pregnancy in multiple sclerosis. Clones were read by immunoSEQ multiplex PCR, and TCRdb kept only the in-frame ones, dropping some. In the table there are approximately 60,000 clones, 85% to 95% of which are singletons. This material consisted of CD4+ T cells from peripheral blood mononuclear cells, taken before pregnancy. All receptors derive from a female donor with multiple sclerosis, enrolled in a pregnancy study.

The chain links TRBV7-2 to TRBJ2-5, with 9 nucleotides matching TRBD2. The trim removed 7 bases at V and 5 bases at J, leaving 14 bases unmatched. Germline lookup yields CDR1 SGHTA and CDR2 FQGNSA. This CDR3 has 16 residues. CDR3 sequence (DNA): TGTGCCAGCACCCCGGTCTTTGGGCGGGGGGGGGAGACCCAGTACTTC. Its protein is CASTPVFGRGGETQYF.

The J gene is TRBJ2-3, the V gene TRBV12-5; TRBD1 matches at 9 bases. The CDR3 spans 19 residues. Per germline, CDR1 LGHNT and CDR2 FRNRAP. The trim removed 3 bases at V and 4 bases at J, leaving 17 bases unmatched. The CDR3 reads CASGFVSSLWDRAPDTQYF. The CDR3 coding sequence is TGTGCTAGTGGTTTCGTTTCCTCTCTTTGGGACAGGGCACCAGATACGCAGTATTTT.

The rearrangement joins TRBV6-6 to TRBJ2-5; the D gene is possibly TRBD2 (6 bases). CDR3 length: 15 amino acids. Trimming shortened V by 4 bases and J by 5 bases, and 17 bases separated the two germline ends. CDR1 is MNHNY, CDR2 SVGAGI, per germline (reference sequence). The CDR3 DNA sequence: TGTGCCAGCAGTTCCGGGGGAATTGGGTCGGAGACCCAGTACTTC. This translates into CASSSGGIGSETQYF.

V and J are TRBV5-6 and TRBJ2-3, with TRBD1 identical over 9 bases. This CDR3 spans 16 amino acids. The ends lost 1 base at V and 3 bases at J; junction bases unmatched: 6. Germline CDR1 SGHDT, CDR2 YYEEEE. Written as DNA, the CDR3 is TGTGCCAGCAGCTTGTTCCAGACAGGGGGGACAGATACGCAGTATTTT. Residues: CASSLFQTGGTDTQYF.

This sequence joins TRBV6-5 and TRBJ2-5; 7 bases agree with TRBD2. The CDR3 is 14 residues long. Germline CDR1 reads MNHEY; CDR2 reads SVGAGI. V gave up 6 bases and J gave up 5 bases; unmatched junction bases: 9. The CDR3 bases are TGTGCCAGCAGACCTGGGGGGGGTGGGGAGACCCAGTACTTC. As protein: CASRPGGGGETQYF.

The rearrangement joins TRBV7-6 to TRBJ2-5; D perhaps matches TRBD2 (6 bases). Trimming took off 1 base at V and 5 bases at J, with 14 bases between the two ends. Germline loops: CDR1 SGHVS, CDR2 FNYEAQ. The CDR3 consists of 15 residues. The CDR3 nucleotides read TGTGCCAGCAGCTTAGGGTCGGGGAGGTGGGAGACCCAGTACTTC. This encodes CASSLGSGRWETQYF.

The chain has TRBV4-2 and TRBJ2-1, with 7 nucleotides matching TRBD2. CDR3 length: 20 amino acids. After removal of 0 bases from V and 2 bases from J, the junction contained 16 bases not matched to a gene. Germline-derived CDR1 and CDR2 are LGHNA and YNFKEQ. CDR3 sequence: CASSQDQTEVLAEAYNEQFF. DNA of the CDR3: TGTGCCAGCAGCCAAGATCAGACGGAAGTTCTAGCGGAAGCCTACAATGAGCAGTTCTTC.